The rows below give T cell receptor beta chains drawn from one sample of a study of blood T cell repertoires in COVID-19. The protocol was immunoSEQ multiplex PCR, while the TCRdb copy is restricted to in-frame clones and leaves out a portion. Of about 200,000 clones listed, approximately 80% are singletons. Sequencing was done on a sample of peripheral blood. The source is a woman older than 75 with acute or convalescent COVID-19. Each CDR3 is given with its conserved first and last residue. D genes are given only for firm matches. Expanded clones are given a class, and other clones once, few, many or no size at all.

d_gene | j_gene | v_gene | abundance | CDR3aa | CDR3nt
TRBD1 | TRBJ1-1 | TRBV28 | NA | CASSYPGQGRAFF | TGTGCCAGCAGCTACCCGGGACAGGGAAGAGCTTTCTTT
TRBD2 | TRBJ2-7 | TRBV10-3 | NA | CAISGGGSAFYEQYF | TGTGCCATCAGTGGGGGGGGTAGCGCATTCTACGAGCAGTACTTC
TRBD1 | TRBJ1-6 | TRBV6-5 | NA | CASSPTQGASPLHF | TGTGCCAGCAGCCCGACCCAGGGGGCTTCACCCCTCCACTTT
TRBD2 | TRBJ2-2 | TRBV27 | NA | CASRLAGGNTGELFF | TGTGCCAGCAGACTAGCGGGAGGAAACACCGGGGAGCTGTTTTTT
TRBD1 | TRBJ1-1 | TRBV30 | NA | CAWRGTANTEAFF | TGTGCCTGGAGAGGGACAGCGAACACTGAAGCTTTCTTT
NA | TRBJ1-2 | TRBV2 | NA | CASSQGTGYTF | TGTGCCAGCAGTCAGGGTACTGGCTACACCTTC
TRBD2 | TRBJ2-5 | TRBV6-5 | NA | CASRTSGQETQYF | TGTGCCAGCAGGACTAGCGGCCAAGAGACCCAGTACTTC
TRBD1 | TRBJ1-1 | TRBV27 | NA | CASSSTTGVNTEAFF | TGTGCCAGCAGTTCAACGACAGGGGTGAACACTGAAGCTTTCTTT
TRBD1 | TRBJ2-2 | TRBV29-1 | NA | CSVGLDRTNTGELFF | TGCAGCGTTGGGTTGGACAGGACGAACACCGGGGAGCTGTTTTTT
TRBD1 | TRBJ1-1 | TRBV19 | once | CASSMVRGRAEAFF | TGTGCCAGTAGTATGGTCAGGGGGCGGGCTGAAGCTTTCTTT